This T cell receptor beta chain comes out of a study of T cells after posttransplantation cyclophosphamide. Findings of the study overall: After PTCy, TRB diversity resembled that of CNI/methotrexate controls. Later blood repertoires were often dominated by clones from the donor CD8+ memory compartment.

Cyclophosphamide on days +3 and +4 followed busulfan-fludarabine conditioning and a marrow graft. The CDR3 spans 17 residues. The V gene end was trimmed by 0 bases and the J gene end by 5 bases; junction bases not matched to a gene: 6. Germline lookup yields CDR1 MGHRA and CDR2 YSYEKL. Sequencing was performed with immunoSEQ multiplex PCR; in TCRdb, only in-frame clones are kept and a portion is missing. This sample comprises 6,000 to 9,500 clones, none seen once only. This clone was counted many times. What it recognizes is unknown. The rearrangement joins TRBV4-1 to TRBJ2-1, with 11 bases matching TRBD2. The material was PBMCs, obtained about 14 weeks after allogeneic stem cell transplant with posttransplant cyclophosphamide. This sequence originates from an older female patient who received an allogeneic stem cell transplant from an unrelated donor, was CMV-positive, and had acute GVHD only. Some T cells may be provided by the graft donor. The CDR3 region has the DNA TGCGCCAGCAGCCAAGAGGGCCTAGCGGGGGGCAACAATGAGCAGTTCTTC. The encoded protein is CASSQEGLAGGNNEQFF.